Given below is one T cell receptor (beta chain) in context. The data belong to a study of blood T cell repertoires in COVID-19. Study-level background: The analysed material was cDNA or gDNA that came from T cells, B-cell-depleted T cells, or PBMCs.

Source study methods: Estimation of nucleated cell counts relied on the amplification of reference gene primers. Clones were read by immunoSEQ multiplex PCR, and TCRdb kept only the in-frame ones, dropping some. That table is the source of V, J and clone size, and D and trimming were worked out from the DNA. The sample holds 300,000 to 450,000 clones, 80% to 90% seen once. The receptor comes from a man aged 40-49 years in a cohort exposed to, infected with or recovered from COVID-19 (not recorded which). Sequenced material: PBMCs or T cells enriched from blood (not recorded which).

DNA for the CDR3: TGTGCCAGCAGCTTAACGGGAATTGAGCAGTTCTTC. Translating gives CASSLTGIEQFF. This sequence joins TRBV11-1 and TRBJ2-1; perhaps TRBD2 as D (5 bases). CDR3 length: 12 residues. Germline V gene sequence: CDR1 SGHAT, CDR2 FQDESV (reference sequence). V dropped 2 bases and J dropped 9 bases, with 8 bases sitting between them.